Listed below are T cell receptor beta chains from one sample, sequenced in a study of blood T cell repertoires in COVID-19. Method: immunoSEQ multiplex PCR; TCRdb's copy keeps in-frame clones and lacks some. This sample has about 250,000 clones, with approximately 90% found just once. The sequencing sample was made of PBMCs or T cells enriched from blood (not recorded which). The receptors here all came from a woman in her 30s with acute COVID-19. CDR3s include the opening cysteine and the closing phenylalanine or tryptophan. The D gene is left open where the match is weak. The size entry is marked missing in some rows and otherwise reads once, few, many or a size class.

V	D	J	size	DNA	CDR3
TRBV20-1	.	TRBJ2-7	few	TGCAGTGCTAGTCCCCCCCACAGGCGTCCCTACGAGCAGTACTTC	CSASPPHRRPYEQYF
TRBV6-1	.	TRBJ1-5	.	TGTGCCAGCAGTCGTCAGGATCAGCCCCAGCATTTT	CASSRQDQPQHF
TRBV30	.	TRBJ2-7	.	TGTGCCTGGAGTGTAGGGGTGGCCTACGAGCAGTACTTC	CAWSVGVAYEQYF
TRBV2	.	TRBJ2-2	.	TGTGCCAGCAGTGAGAGGTCAGCGAACACCGGGGAGCTGTTTTTT	CASSERSANTGELFF
TRBV18	.	TRBJ1-3	.	TGTGCCAGCTCACCCGGGACAACTGGAAACACCATATATTTT	CASSPGTTGNTIYF
TRBV11-2	.	TRBJ2-3	.	TGTGCCAGCAGCTTCACGGGTATATCTACAGATACGCAGTATTTT	CASSFTGISTDTQYF
TRBV15	.	TRBJ2-7	.	TGTGCCACCAGCAGAGATCGGGACACAGTAACCTACGAGCAGTACTTC	CATSRDRDTVTYEQYF
TRBV29-1	.	TRBJ1-3	.	TGCAGCGGCGGGGGGGCTGGAAACACCATATATTTT	CSGGGAGNTIYF
TRBV7-9	TRBD1	TRBJ2-3	.	TGTGCCAGCAGCTTAGGACAGGGTCTTGGAGATACGCAGTATTTT	CASSLGQGLGDTQYF
TRBV6-6	TRBD1	TRBJ2-7	.	TGTGCCACCTACCCGGGACAGGGGGTGGGGGAGCAGTACTTC	CATYPGQGVGEQYF
TRBV24-1	TRBD1	TRBJ1-6	.	TGTGCCACCAGTGATCACAGGGGTCAGGATAATTCACCCCTCCACTTT	CATSDHRGQDNSPLHF
TRBV7-8	.	TRBJ1-1	.	TGTGCCAGCAGCCCCCTGGGGGGGGGCACTGAAGCTTTCTTT	CASSPLGGGTEAFF
TRBV5-4	TRBD2	TRBJ2-1	.	TGTGCCAGCAGCTTAACTAGCGGCCTCGGGGAGCAGTTCTTC	CASSLTSGLGEQFF
TRBV11-2	TRBD1	TRBJ2-7	.	TGTGCCAGCAGCTCCCGACAGGGGATCGTCGAGCAGTACTTC	CASSSRQGIVEQYF
TRBV11-3	TRBD1	TRBJ2-5	.	TGTGCCAGCAGCCCTGGGACAGGGATCGAGACCCAGTACTTC	CASSPGTGIETQYF
TRBV4-3	.	TRBJ1-2	.	TGCGCCAGCAGTCCTACTTCGACAGATTCCAACTATGGCTACACCTTC	CASSPTSTDSNYGYTF
TRBV5-1	.	TRBJ2-3	once	TGCGCCAGCAGCTTGGCGGACTTCACAGATACGCAGTATTTT	CASSLADFTDTQYF
TRBV4-3	TRBD1	TRBJ1-4	.	TGCGCCAGCAGCCAAGAACCCGCCGGGACAGGGAACGAAAAACTGTTTTTT	CASSQEPAGTGNEKLFF
TRBV29-1	TRBD2	TRBJ2-3	.	TGCAGCGGGTCGGGACTAGCGGGGGGTGGTGATACGCAGTATTTT	CSGSGLAGGGDTQYF
TRBV11-3	TRBD1	TRBJ2-3	.	TGTGCCAGCAGCCCTGGGACAGGGCGCAGCACAGATACGCAGTATTTT	CASSPGTGRSTDTQYF
TRBV4-3	.	TRBJ2-7	few	TGCGCCAGCAGCCAAGATCGGGGAGGCTCCTGGGTTCTCTACGAGCAGTACTTC	CASSQDRGGSWVLYEQYF
TRBV10-3	.	TRBJ1-5	.	TGTGCCATCAGGTCCGGGAGAGGGACGTATCAGCCCCAGCATTTT	CAIRSGRGTYQPQHF
TRBV4-1	.	TRBJ2-7	.	TGCGCCAGCAGCCAAGGCAGGGGAAATCTCTACGAGCAGTACTTC	CASSQGRGNLYEQYF
TRBV6-5	TRBD1	TRBJ1-6	.	TGTGCCAGCAGTCCCGGGACAGGCAACTCACCCCTCCACTTT	CASSPGTGNSPLHF
TRBV3-1/TRBV3-2	TRBD1	TRBJ1-2	few	TGTGCCAGCCGGGACAGGGCCCACTATGGCTACACCTTC	CASRDRAHYGYTF
TRBV2	.	TRBJ2-1	.	TGTGCCAGCACTGGGGAGTCCTACAATGAGCAGTTCTTC	CASTGESYNEQFF
TRBV20-1	TRBD1	TRBJ1-2	once	TGCAGTGCTAGTCGGAAGGGGGCGTTAGCCTATGGCTACACCTTC	CSASRKGALAYGYTF
TRBV27	.	TRBJ1-5	.	TGTGCCAGCAGTCTAAGACGGGTCAATCAGCCCCAGCATTTT	CASSLRRVNQPQHF
TRBV5-6	.	TRBJ2-3	few	TGTGCCAGCAGCGTGCAGGGAAGGGGGATCACAGATACGCAGTATTTT	CASSVQGRGITDTQYF
TRBV9	.	TRBJ1-1	once	TGTGCCAGCAGCCTGAGGCCGGGGGAGGACACTGAAGCTTTCTTT	CASSLRPGEDTEAFF
TRBV15	.	TRBJ1-2	.	TGTGCCACCAGCAGAGAAGCGGGAGGCTACACCTTC	CATSREAGGYTF
TRBV27	TRBD1	TRBJ2-7	few	TGTGCCAGCAGTCGCGGACAGGGAGACGGCTACGAGCAGTACTTC	CASSRGQGDGYEQYF
TRBV11-3	.	TRBJ2-3	.	TGTGCCAGCAGCTCCTACAGCACAGATACGCAGTATTTT	CASSSYSTDTQYF
TRBV30	TRBD2	TRBJ2-4	.	TGTGCCTACGACCCGGGACTAGCCATAACCAAAAACATTCAGTACTTC	CAYDPGLAITKNIQYF
TRBV6-2/TRBV6-3	.	TRBJ2-3	.	TGTGCCAGCAGTCAGGGCGAGGAAGATACGCAGTATTTT	CASSQGEEDTQYF
TRBV6-5	TRBD1	TRBJ2-7	.	TGTGCCAGCAGTTACTCCCGGACAGGGTATACCTACGAGCAGTACTTC	CASSYSRTGYTYEQYF
TRBV2	.	TRBJ1-5	.	TGTGCCAGCAGTGAACGGGGGGTTAACAGGCAGCCCCAGCATTTT	CASSERGVNRQPQHF
TRBV6-5	.	TRBJ2-1	.	TGTGCCAGCAGTTTACAGGGGGGGGACAATGAGCAGTTCTTC	CASSLQGGDNEQFF
TRBV7-6	.	TRBJ1-3	.	TGTGCCAGCAGACCTACAGGCGACTCTGGAAACACCATATATTTT	CASRPTGDSGNTIYF
TRBV7-9	.	TRBJ2-5	.	TGTGCCAGCAGCTTAGATACAGGCCAAGAGACCCAGTACTTC	CASSLDTGQETQYF
TRBV30	.	TRBJ1-4	.	TGTGCCTGGAAGTACCGACAGGCTCTTAATGAAAAACTGTTTTTT	CAWKYRQALNEKLFF
TRBV19	TRBD2	TRBJ2-7	.	TGTGCCAGTAGTGCCTCCGGGAGGCCCTACGAGCAGTACTTC	CASSASGRPYEQYF
TRBV4-3	.	TRBJ2-1	.	TGCGCCAGCAGCCAAGTAATAAAATCCTACAATGAGCAGTTCTTC	CASSQVIKSYNEQFF
TRBV10-2	.	TRBJ2-1	.	TGCGCCAGCAGTGAGGAGGGGGGGCCTGGAAATGAGCAGTTCTTC	CASSEEGGPGNEQFF
TRBV27	.	TRBJ1-5	.	TGTGCCAGCAGTTTATCAGCAGGGAACAATCAGCCCCAGCATTTT	CASSLSAGNNQPQHF
TRBV28	.	TRBJ2-5	.	TGTGCCAGCAGTTTCGGGGGGCCGGGGGCCCAGTACTTC	CASSFGGPGAQYF
TRBV6-4	TRBD1	TRBJ2-5	.	TGTGCCAGCAGCCCCACCGGACAGGGGGGGCAAGAGACCCAGTACTTC	CASSPTGQGGQETQYF
TRBV2	.	TRBJ1-4	.	TGTGCCAGCAGTGTCTGGGGGCCAACTAATGAAAAACTGTTTTTT	CASSVWGPTNEKLFF
TRBV18	TRBD1	TRBJ1-2	.	TGTGCCAGCTCACCGCCCGGACAGGGCGACTATGGCTACACCTTC	CASSPPGQGDYGYTF
TRBV10-3	.	TRBJ2-5	.	TGTGCCATCAGTGATCTGACAGGTGAAGAGACCCAGTACTTC	CAISDLTGEETQYF
TRBV15	TRBD1	TRBJ1-5	.	TGTGCCACCAGCAGAGACCCCAGGGGGCGAAATCAGCCCCAGCATTTT	CATSRDPRGRNQPQHF
TRBV27	TRBD2	TRBJ2-3	.	TGTGCCAGCGGCCCTAGCGGGGGCACAGATACGCAGTATTTT	CASGPSGGTDTQYF
TRBV27	TRBD2	TRBJ2-1	.	TGTGCCAGCAGCCTAGCGGGGGGGCTCTACAATGAGCAGTTCTTC	CASSLAGGLYNEQFF
TRBV6-1	.	TRBJ1-2	once	TGTGCCAGCAGTGAAGCGTCAGGGCCTAGCTATGGCTACACCTTC	CASSEASGPSYGYTF
TRBV27	TRBD1	TRBJ2-5	.	TGTGCCAGCAGTCCCCTGACAGGGGGCTTGGAGACCCAGTACTTC	CASSPLTGGLETQYF